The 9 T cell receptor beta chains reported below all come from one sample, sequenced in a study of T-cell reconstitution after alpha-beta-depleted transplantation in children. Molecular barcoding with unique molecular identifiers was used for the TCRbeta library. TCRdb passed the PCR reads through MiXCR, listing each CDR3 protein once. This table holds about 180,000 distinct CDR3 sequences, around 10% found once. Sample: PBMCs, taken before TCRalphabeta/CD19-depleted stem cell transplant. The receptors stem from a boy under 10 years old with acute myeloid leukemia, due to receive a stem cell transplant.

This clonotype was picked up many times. Here the CDR3 reads CSARDVDGNTIYF. DNA for the CDR3: TGCAGTGCTAGAGATGTGGACGGAAACACCATATATTTT. The V gene is TRBV20-1, the J gene TRBJ1-3, with D uncertain. The germline gives CDR1 DFQATT, CDR2 SNEGSKA (reference sequence). There are 13 residues in the CDR3. Trimming pared 0 bases from V and 4 bases from J, leaving 7 bases between.

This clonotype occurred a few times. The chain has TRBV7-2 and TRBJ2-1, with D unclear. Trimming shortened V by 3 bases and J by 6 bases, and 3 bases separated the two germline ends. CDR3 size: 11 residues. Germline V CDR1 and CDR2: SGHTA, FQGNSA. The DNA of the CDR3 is TGTGCCAGCAGCTTTATCAATGAGCAGTTCTTC. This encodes CASSFINEQFF. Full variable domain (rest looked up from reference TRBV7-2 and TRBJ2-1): GAGVSQSPSNKVTEKGKDVELRCDPISGHTALYWYRQSLGQGLEFLIYFQGNSAPDKSGLPSDRFSAERTGGSVSTLTIQRTQQEDSAVYLCASSFINEQFFGPGTRLTVL.

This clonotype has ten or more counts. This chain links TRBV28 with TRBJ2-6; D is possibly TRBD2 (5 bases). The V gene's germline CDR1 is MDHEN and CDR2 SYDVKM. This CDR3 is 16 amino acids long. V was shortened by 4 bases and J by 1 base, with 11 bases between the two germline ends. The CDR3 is CASSSFRGSGANVLTF. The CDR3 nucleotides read TGTGCCAGCAGTTCATTCCGAGGGTCTGGGGCCAACGTCCTGACTTTC.

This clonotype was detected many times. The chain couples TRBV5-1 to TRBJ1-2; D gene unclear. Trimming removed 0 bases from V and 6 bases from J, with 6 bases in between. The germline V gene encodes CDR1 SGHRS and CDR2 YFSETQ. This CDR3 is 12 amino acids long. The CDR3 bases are TGCGCCAGCAGCTTGGGTCTTGATGGCTACACCTTC. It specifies CASSLGLDGYTF.

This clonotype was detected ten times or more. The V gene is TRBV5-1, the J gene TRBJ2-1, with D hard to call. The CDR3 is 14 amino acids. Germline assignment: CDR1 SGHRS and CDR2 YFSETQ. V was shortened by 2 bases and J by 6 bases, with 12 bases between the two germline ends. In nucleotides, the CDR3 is TGCGCCAGCAGCTTCCCTGCAGCACCCAATGAGCAGTTCTTC. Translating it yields CASSFPAAPNEQFF.

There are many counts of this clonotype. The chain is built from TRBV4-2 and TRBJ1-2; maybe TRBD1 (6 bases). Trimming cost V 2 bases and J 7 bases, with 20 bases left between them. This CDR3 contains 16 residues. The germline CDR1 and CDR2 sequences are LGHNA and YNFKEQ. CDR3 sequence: CASSQLTGTPVGGYTF. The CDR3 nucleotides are TGTGCCAGCAGCCAACTAACCGGGACACCGGTCGGTGGCTACACCTTC.

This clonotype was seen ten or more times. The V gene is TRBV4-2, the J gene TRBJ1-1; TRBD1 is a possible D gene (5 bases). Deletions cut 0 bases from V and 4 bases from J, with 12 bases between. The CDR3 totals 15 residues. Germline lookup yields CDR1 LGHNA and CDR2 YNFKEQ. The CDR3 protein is CASSQDRGRFTEAFF. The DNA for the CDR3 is TGTGCCAGCAGCCAAGATCGGGGCAGATTCACTGAAGCTTTCTTT.

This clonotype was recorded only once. The CDR3 DNA is TGTGCCAGCAGTTACCTAGCGGGGACCTATGAGCAGTTCTTC. Its protein is CASSYLAGTYEQFF. The rearrangement links TRBV6-5 to TRBJ2-1; 9 nucleotides line up with TRBD2. With 2 bases clipped from V and 8 bases from J, the junction kept 4 bases outside the gene matches. Per the germline V gene, CDR1 is MNHEY and CDR2 is SVGAGI. This CDR3 has 14 amino acids.

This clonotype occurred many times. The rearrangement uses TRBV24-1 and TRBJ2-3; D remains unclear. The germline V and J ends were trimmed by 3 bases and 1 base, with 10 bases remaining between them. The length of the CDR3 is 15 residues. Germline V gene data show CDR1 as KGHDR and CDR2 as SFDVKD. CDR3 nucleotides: TGTGCCACCAGTGATCCATCCGACGGCACAGATACGCAGTATTTT. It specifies CATSDPSDGTDTQYF.